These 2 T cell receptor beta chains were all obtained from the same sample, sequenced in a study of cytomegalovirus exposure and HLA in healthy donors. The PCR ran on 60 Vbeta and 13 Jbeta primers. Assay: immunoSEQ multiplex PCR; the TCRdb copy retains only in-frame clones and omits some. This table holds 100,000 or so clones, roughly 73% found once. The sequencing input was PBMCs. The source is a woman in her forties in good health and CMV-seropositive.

CDR3 in amino acids: CASSFTPGTGNSNQPQHF. The CDR3 DNA reads as TGTGCCAGCAGTTTTACTCCCGGGACAGGGAATAGCAATCAGCCCCAGCATTTT. The J gene is TRBJ1-5, the V gene TRBV28; TRBD1 agrees at 9 bases. This CDR3 spans 18 amino acids. V gave up 3 bases and J gave up 0 bases; unmatched junction bases: 9. From germline, CDR1 is MDHEN and CDR2 SYDVKM. Full variable domain (remainder filled in from reference TRBV28 and TRBJ1-5): DVKVTQSSRYLVKRTGEKVFLECVQDMDHENMFWYRQDPGLGLRLIYFSYDVKMKEKGDIPEGYSVSREKKERFSLILESASTNQTSMYLCASSFTPGTGNSNQPQHFGDGTRLSIL.

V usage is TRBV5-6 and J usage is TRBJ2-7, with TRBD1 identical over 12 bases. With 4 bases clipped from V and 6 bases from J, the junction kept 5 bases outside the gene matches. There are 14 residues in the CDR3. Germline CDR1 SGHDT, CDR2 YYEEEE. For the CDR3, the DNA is TGTGCCAGCAGCCCCGGGACAGGGGGCGGCGAGCAGTACTTC. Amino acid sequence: CASSPGTGGGEQYF.